The rows below give T cell receptor beta chains drawn from one sample of a study of blood T cells in healthy people across ages. Each CDR3 protein is one row after TCRdb ran MiXCR on the 5' RACE reads. The sample shows 910,000 or so distinct CDR3 sequences, just over 50% of them seen only once. The sample was blood. These receptors all stem from a woman in her fifties or sixties in good health. Each CDR3 is given with its conserved first and last residue. A D gene is named only where the DNA matches it firmly. A clone size is listed for some rows: how often the clone was seen (once, few, many), or a class if it is expanded.

D | J | V | size | DNA | CDR3
TRBD1 | TRBJ2-7 | TRBV4-1 | NA | TGCGCCAGCAGCCAGCACCCCAGGGGGTCCGCCTACGAGCAGTACTTC | CASSQHPRGSAYEQYF
TRBD1 | TRBJ2-3 | TRBV6-4 | few | TGTGCCAGCAGTGACTCAGGGGACAGTGCGCAGTATTTT | CASSDSGDSAQYF
NA | TRBJ2-7 | TRBV9 | NA | TGTGCCAGCGGCCGGGAGTACTACGAGCAGTACTTC | CASGREYYEQYF
TRBD2 | TRBJ2-7 | TRBV28 | few | TGTGCCAGCAGCCGAGGACTAGGCGGGTCCTACGAGCAGTACTTC | CASSRGLGGSYEQYF
TRBD1 | TRBJ2-2 | TRBV12-3/TRBV12-4 | NA | TGTGCCAGCAGTTTGGGGACAGGTTCCGACGGGGAGCTGTTTTTT | CASSLGTGSDGELFF
NA | TRBJ1-2 | TRBV12-3/TRBV12-4 | few | TGTGCCAGCAGTGGGACGGTCTCCTATGGCTACACCTTC | CASSGTVSYGYTF
NA | TRBJ2-6 | TRBV20-1 | few | TGCAGTGCTATCAAGAGTTCTGGGGCCAACGTCCTGACTTTC | CSAIKSSGANVLTF
TRBD1 | TRBJ2-1 | TRBV29-1 | few | TGCAGCGTTGAAGGGACAGGGGACTACAATGAGCAGTTCTTC | CSVEGTGDYNEQFF
NA | TRBJ1-2 | TRBV10-1 | NA | TGCGCCGGGACCCCAGGGGAACCACCGGGGTATGGCTACACCTTC | CAGTPGEPPGYGYTF
NA | TRBJ2-7 | TRBV5-1 | few | TGCGCCAGCAGCTTTGGGACAAGAAGTTACGAGCAGTACTTC | CASSFGTRSYEQYF
NA | TRBJ1-2 | TRBV10-3 | once | TGTGCCATCAGTTCTGGGGATCACTACACCTTC | CAISSGDHYTF
TRBD1 | TRBJ2-3 | TRBV4-3 | few | TGCGCCAGCAGCCAAGTACTAATTATAGGGGGCGCATTAGATACGCAGTATTTT | CASSQVLIIGGALDTQYF
TRBD1 | TRBJ1-2 | TRBV27 | NA | TGTGCCAGCAGTTACGGGACAGGGGCCGGCTACACCTTC | CASSYGTGAGYTF
NA | TRBJ2-3 | TRBV3-1 | NA | TGTGCCAGCAGCCTCGGGCTCCCCGCAGATACGCAGTATTTT | CASSLGLPADTQYF
NA | TRBJ2-7 | TRBV4-2 | NA | TGTGCCAGCAGCCAGGCGACTCGTAGCCTAAACAATGAGCAGTACTTC | CASSQATRSLNNEQYF
NA | TRBJ2-3 | TRBV29-1 | few | TGCAGCGTGCTGGGCGGGGACCTCGCGTTCATAGATACGCAGTATTTT | CSVLGGDLAFIDTQYF
NA | TRBJ2-5 | TRBV24-1 | NA | TGTGCCACCAGTGATTATGGGGAGACCCAGTACTTC | CATSDYGETQYF
NA | TRBJ2-7 | TRBV13 | NA | TGTGCCAGCAGCCGGGCAGGGATTATGAACGAGCAGTACTTC | CASSRAGIMNEQYF
NA | TRBJ2-1 | TRBV29-1 | NA | TGCAGCGTTGATGGGGTCCGAGCCAATGAGCAGTTCTTC | CSVDGVRANEQFF
NA | TRBJ1-2 | TRBV27 | NA | TGTGCCAGCAGTGTAGGTCTAGGCTATGGCTACACCTTC | CASSVGLGYGYTF
TRBD2 | TRBJ2-5 | TRBV5-5 | NA | TGTGCCAGCAGCTTGTATGGGGGAGGGCCTGGAGAGACCCAGTACTTC | CASSLYGGGPGETQYF
NA | TRBJ2-5 | TRBV28 | NA | TGTGCCAGCAGGGCAGGAGGCTTAGAGACCCAGTACTTC | CASRAGGLETQYF
NA | TRBJ2-7 | TRBV12-3/TRBV12-4 | NA | TGTGCCTGCAGTTTAGGGTCTGTAAACGAGCAGTACTTC | CACSLGSVNEQYF
NA | TRBJ2-6 | TRBV6-1 | NA | TGTGCCAGCAGTGAGGGGGCCGCCGGGGCCAACGTCCTGACTTTC | CASSEGAAGANVLTF
TRBD1 | TRBJ1-1 | TRBV20-1 | NA | TGCAGTGCTAGAGTAAGGGGGCCGCTCGAAGCTTTCTTT | CSARVRGPLEAFF
NA | TRBJ2-7 | TRBV27 | NA | TGTGCCAGCAGTGATCGTCCAGGTCCCTACGAGCAGTACTTC | CASSDRPGPYEQYF
NA | TRBJ2-3 | TRBV12-3/TRBV12-4 | NA | TGTGCCAGCAGTTTAAGAGCAGATGTGCAGTATTTT | CASSLRADVQYF
NA | TRBJ1-1 | TRBV7-2 | NA | TGTGCCAGCAGCTTTAACCCTTGGGGAGAAGCTTTCTTT | CASSFNPWGEAFF
TRBD2 | TRBJ2-7 | TRBV5-1 | few | TGCGCCAGCTGCCCCGGGACTAGCTCCTACGAGCAGTACTTC | CASCPGTSSYEQYF
NA | TRBJ2-3 | TRBV10-3 | few | TGTGCCATCAGTGAAATACAGGGAAGCACAGATACGCAGTATTTT | CAISEIQGSTDTQYF
NA | TRBJ1-2 | TRBV6-6 | NA | TGTGCCAGCAGTTACTCGTTCTCCCCGGGACAAGACACCTTC | CASSYSFSPGQDTF
NA | TRBJ1-5 | TRBV27 | NA | TGTGCCAGCAGTTACCAGGGTGCCCAGCCCCAGCATTTT | CASSYQGAQPQHF
TRBD2 | TRBJ2-7 | TRBV4-2 | NA | TGTGCCAGCAGCCTCCTCCTAGCGGGAGCCAGCTACGAGCAGTACTTC | CASSLLLAGASYEQYF
TRBD1 | TRBJ2-3 | TRBV18 | few | TGTGCCAGCTCACTCCTAGGACAGGCTCGTGATACGCAGTATTTT | CASSLLGQARDTQYF
TRBD1 | TRBJ2-7 | TRBV20-1 | NA | TGCAGTGCGCACCCGGGACAGGGGACCTACGAGCAGTACTTC | CSAHPGQGTYEQYF
NA | TRBJ2-3 | TRBV2 | NA | TGTGCCAGCAGTGATGGGAGCGGCAAAACAGATACGCTGTATTTT | CASSDGSGKTDTLYF
TRBD2 | TRBJ2-3 | TRBV20-1 | NA | TGCAGTGCTAGCCTAGCGGGTCACGATACGCAGTATTTT | CSASLAGHDTQYF
TRBD1 | TRBJ1-2 | TRBV4-2 | NA | TGTGCCAGCAGCCAAACCTCCGGGACAGCCTATGGCTACACCTTC | CASSQTSGTAYGYTF
TRBD1 | TRBJ1-1 | TRBV5-1 | NA | TGCGCCAGCAGCTTGGGGGACAGGTCATCCCGCCGTGGCACTGAAGCTTTCTTT | CASSLGDRSSRRGTEAFF
TRBD2 | TRBJ2-1 | TRBV7-2 | few | TGTGCCAGCAGCAGACTAGCGGAGGGGTACAATGAGCAGTTCTTC | CASSRLAEGYNEQFF
NA | TRBJ2-7 | TRBV4-1 | NA | TGCGCCAGCAGCCAAGAGGTGGCAGGGACGGGCGAGCAGTACTTC | CASSQEVAGTGEQYF
TRBD2 | TRBJ2-1 | TRBV14 | once | TGTGCCAGCAGCCGACTAGCGGGAGGGCATGAGCAGTTCTTC | CASSRLAGGHEQFF
TRBD1 | TRBJ2-7 | TRBV4-1 | NA | TGCGTCAGCAGCCAAGGGACAGCCTTACCCTACGAGCAGTACTTC | CVSSQGTALPYEQYF
NA | TRBJ1-5 | TRBV20-1 | NA | TGCAGTGCCTCAATTGGGATGAGCAATCAGCCCCAGCATTTT | CSASIGMSNQPQHF
NA | TRBJ2-2 | TRBV16 | NA | TGTGCCAGCAGCCTTAACATGAATGGGGAGCTGTTTTTT | CASSLNMNGELFF
NA | TRBJ1-1 | TRBV7-9 | NA | TGTGCCAGCAGCCCAACTAGATCGAACACTGAAGCTTTCTTT | CASSPTRSNTEAFF
NA | TRBJ2-1 | TRBV27 | few | TGTGCCAGCAGTTCGAGTCTATATTCCTACAATGAGCAGTTCTTC | CASSSSLYSYNEQFF
NA | TRBJ2-5 | TRBV3-1 | NA | TGTGCCAGCAGCCAAGATCTAAGCGGGTCCTACAATGAGCAGTACTTC | CASSQDLSGSYNEQYF
TRBD1 | TRBJ1-2 | TRBV7-9 | NA | TGTGCCAGCAGCTCTCAGGGGGTAATTGGCTACACCTTC | CASSSQGVIGYTF
TRBD1 | TRBJ2-7 | TRBV7-6 | NA | TGTGCCAGCAGCTTAACCCCGGACAGGGGCGACTACGAGCAGTACTTC | CASSLTPDRGDYEQYF
NA | TRBJ1-2 | TRBV28 | NA | TGTGCCAGCAGTTCAGGACCGGACAACTATGGCTACACCTTC | CASSSGPDNYGYTF
TRBD2 | TRBJ2-7 | TRBV5-1 | NA | TGCGCCAGCAGCTTGGGACTAGCGTTTCGGGAGCAGTACTTC | CASSLGLAFREQYF
NA | TRBJ2-3 | TRBV5-1 | few | TGCGCCAGCAGCTTAGCGATGGCGCAGTATTTT | CASSLAMAQYF
TRBD2 | TRBJ2-7 | TRBV12-3/TRBV12-4 | many | TGTGCCATCGGACTAGCGGACCGTTACGAGCAGTACTTC | CAIGLADRYEQYF
NA | TRBJ1-5 | TRBV16 | NA | TGTACCAGCAGCCCCCAGGAAAATCAGCCCCAGCATTTT | CTSSPQENQPQHF
NA | TRBJ1-1 | TRBV7-9 | NA | TGTACCAGCAGCTGGGGGGGAGGCTCTGAAGCTTTCTTT | CTSSWGGGSEAFF